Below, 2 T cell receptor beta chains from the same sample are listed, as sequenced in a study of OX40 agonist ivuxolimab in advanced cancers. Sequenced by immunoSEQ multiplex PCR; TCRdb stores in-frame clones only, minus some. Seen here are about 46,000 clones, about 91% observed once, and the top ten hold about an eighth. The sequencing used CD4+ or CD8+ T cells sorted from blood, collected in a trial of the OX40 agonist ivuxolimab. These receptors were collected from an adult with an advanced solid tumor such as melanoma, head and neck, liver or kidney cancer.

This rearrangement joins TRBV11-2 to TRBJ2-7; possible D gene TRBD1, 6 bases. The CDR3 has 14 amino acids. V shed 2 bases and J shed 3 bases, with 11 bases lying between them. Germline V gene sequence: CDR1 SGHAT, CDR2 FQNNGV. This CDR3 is CASSLYGQSYEQYF. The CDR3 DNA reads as TGTGCCAGCAGCTTATACGGACAGAGCTACGAGCAGTACTTC. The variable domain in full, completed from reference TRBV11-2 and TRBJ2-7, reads EAGVAQSPRYKIIEKRQSVAFWCNPISGHATLYWYQQILGQGPKLLIQFQNNGVVDDSQLPKDRFSAERLKGVDSTLKIQPAKLEDSAVYLCASSLYGQSYEQYFGPGTRLTVT.

The CDR3 coding sequence is TGCGCCAGCAGCCAGGGGACAGGGTCCCAAGAGACCCAGTACTTC. It specifies CASSQGTGSQETQYF. The chain uses TRBV4-3 and TRBJ2-5; 9 nucleotides align to TRBD1. CDR3 length equals 15 residues. Germline trimming cut 3 bases from V and 1 base from J; bases unmatched to any gene: 3. CDR1 is LGHNA, CDR2 YSLEER, per germline.